Sequencing of this T cell receptor beta chain was carried out in a study of cytomegalovirus exposure and HLA in healthy donors. Notes on the study in general: Rates of TCR association differed by HLA locus in a later analysis, with DRB1 highest and HLA-C lowest.

PCR used 60 Vbeta primers and 13 Jbeta primers. In the study's own analysis: Approximately 11 million of the about 80 million unique TCR beta chains counted in a later analysis were shared. The table came from immunoSEQ multiplex PCR; TCRdb's copy has only in-frame clones and leaves some out. From that table come the V and J calls and clone size; the DNA was used to work out D and trimming. The repertoire holds roughly 190,000 clones, roughly four fifths seen once, with less than 4% in the top ten. Details on this clone: Its antigen is not identified.

Looked up from germline, CDR1 is SQVTM and CDR2 is ANQGSEA. J was trimmed by 7 bases and V by 6 bases; bases with no gene match: 6. The CDR3 covers 12 residues. What was sequenced was PBMCs. The chain couples TRBV29-1 to TRBJ2-1; 7 nucleotides line up with TRBD1. This TCR derives from a woman aged 30 to 39 in good health and CMV-seropositive. CDR3 loop: CSVDVQGNEQFF. As DNA, the CDR3 is TGCAGCGTAGACGTACAGGGGAATGAGCAGTTCTTC.